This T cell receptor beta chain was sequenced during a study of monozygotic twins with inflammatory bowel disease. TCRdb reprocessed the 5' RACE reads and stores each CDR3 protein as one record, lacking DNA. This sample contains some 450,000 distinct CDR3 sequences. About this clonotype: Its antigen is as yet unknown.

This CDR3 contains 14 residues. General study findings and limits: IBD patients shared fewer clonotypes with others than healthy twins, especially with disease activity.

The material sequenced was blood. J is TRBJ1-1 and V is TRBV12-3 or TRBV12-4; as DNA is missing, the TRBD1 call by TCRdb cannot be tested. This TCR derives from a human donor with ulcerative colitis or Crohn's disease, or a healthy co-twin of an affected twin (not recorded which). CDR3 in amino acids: CASSLMPQDTEAFF.